Shown below are 17 T cell receptor beta chains from a single sample sequenced in a study of cytomegalovirus exposure and HLA in healthy donors. PCR employed 60 Vbeta and 13 Jbeta primers. Here immunoSEQ multiplex PCR was the method, and the copy in TCRdb shows in-frame clones only, minus some. The sample yields about 100,000 clones, about 68% seen once. The sequenced sample was PBMCs. These receptors all come from a man younger than 40 in good health and CMV-seropositive.

This clone was observed a few times. The chain recombines TRBV9 with TRBJ1-5, with D hard to call. The germline gives CDR1 SGDLS, CDR2 YYNGEE. Trimming removed 4 bases from V and 5 bases from J, with 10 bases in between. This CDR3 region has 13 residues. The CDR3 coding sequence is TGTGCCAGCAGCCGAGAGGGTTATCAGCCCCAGCATTTT. Protein: CASSREGYQPQHF.

This chain links TRBV6-1 with TRBJ1-4; perhaps TRBD1 as D (6 bases). The CDR3 has 15 residues. Trimming shortened V by 4 bases and J by 6 bases, and 15 bases separated the two germline ends. CDR1 and CDR2 from the germline V gene are MNHNS and SASEGT. The CDR3 is CASSVTGYGDEKLFF. The DNA of the CDR3 is TGTGCCAGCAGTGTTACAGGGTACGGCGATGAAAAACTGTTTTTT.

This clone was seen a single time. The chain employs TRBV5-1 and TRBJ1-4; no definite D call. Trimming removed 0 bases from V and 8 bases from J, with 8 bases in between. The CDR3 covers 13 residues. The germline CDR1 and CDR2 sequences are SGHRS and YFSETQ. CDR3 coding DNA: TGCGCCAGCAGCTTGGAGATGGGCGAAAAACTGTTTTTT. Residues: CASSLEMGEKLFF.

This chain links TRBV4-1 with TRBJ1-6, with 8 positions matching TRBD1. V lost 3 bases and J lost 10; bases outside the gene matches: 8. Germline CDR1 and CDR2: MGHRA and YSYEKL. The CDR3 contains 15 residues. This chain's CDR3 is CASSQGETGVSPLHF. In DNA, the CDR3 is TGCGCCAGCAGCCAGGGGGAGACAGGGGTATCACCCCTCCACTTT.

The gene calls are TRBV6-1 and TRBJ2-1, with no clear D. Germline V gene data show CDR1 as MNHNS and CDR2 as SASEGT. Deletions cut 1 base from V and 4 bases from J, with 8 bases between. CDR3 size: 14 residues. Here the CDR3 reads CASSEGTFYNEQFF. CDR3 nucleotide sequence: TGTGCCAGCAGTGAAGGTACATTTTACAATGAGCAGTTCTTC.

The chain couples TRBV9 to TRBJ2-1, with a tentative D call TRBD2 (6 bases). The V end lost 3 bases, the J end lost 7 bases, and 17 bases lay between the germline ends. The CDR3 has 15 amino acids. In germline, CDR1 is SGDLS, CDR2 YYNGEE. CDR3 sequence (DNA): TGTGCCAGCAGCGCCGAGGGAGGTGCTTGGAATGAGCAGTTCTTC. Its protein product is CASSAEGGAWNEQFF.

This clone was counted a few times. The DNA of the CDR3 is TGTGCCAGCAGTTTACGGCAGGCCTACACTGAAGCTTTCTTT. It codes for CASSLRQAYTEAFF. The J gene is TRBJ1-1, the V gene TRBV27; D is unresolved. The germline CDR1 and CDR2 sequences are MNHEY and SMNVEV (reference sequence). CDR3 length equals 14 residues. Trimming removed 2 bases at V and 3 bases at J, with 10 bases between.

The CDR3 is CASSQGDRVLYGYTF. CDR3 in DNA: TGTGCCAGCAGCCAGGGAGACAGGGTTTTATATGGCTACACCTTC. The gene calls are TRBV5-4 and TRBJ1-2, with TRBD1 identical over 7 bases. There are 15 residues in the CDR3. From germline, CDR1 is SGHNT and CDR2 YYREEE (reference sequence). V lost 4 bases and J lost 5; bases outside the gene matches: 11. The complete variable domain, with remaining parts taken from reference TRBV5-4 and TRBJ1-2, reads ETGVTQSPTHLIKTRGQQVTLRCSSQSGHNTVSWYQQALGQGPQFIFQYYREEENGRGNFPPRFSGLQFPNYSSELNVNALELDDSALYLCASSQGDRVLYGYTFGSGTRLTVV.

The CDR3 DNA reads TGTGCCAGCAGTTACAGACAGGGCTACTATGGCTACACCTTC. It is translated as CASSYRQGYYGYTF. The genes are TRBV6-5 and TRBJ1-2; 7 bases line up with TRBD1. V was clipped by 2 bases and J by 3 bases; unmatched bases: 3. CDR1 and CDR2 from the germline V gene are MNHEY and SVGAGI. The CDR3 runs to 14 residues.

V and J are TRBV11-2 and TRBJ1-1; unclear D gene. The V end lost 1 base, the J end lost 7 bases, and 7 bases lay between the germline ends. This CDR3 is built from 12 residues. CDR1 and CDR2 (germline): SGHAT, FQNNGV. CDR3 in amino acids: CASSLGAGEAFF. The CDR3 DNA reads as TGTGCCAGCAGCTTAGGAGCCGGTGAAGCTTTCTTT.

V is TRBV7-2 and J is TRBJ2-7, with no clear D. Trimming left V 5 bases short and J 6 bases short, with 11 bases between. CDR1 is SGHTA and CDR2 is FQGNSA in the germline V gene. This CDR3 comprises 12 residues. CDR3 loop: CASSQQSREQYF. For the CDR3, the DNA is TGTGCCAGCAGCCAACAGAGTCGCGAGCAGTACTTC.

V is TRBV5-4 and J is TRBJ1-2; D uncertain. Germline lookup yields CDR1 SGHNT and CDR2 YYREEE (reference sequence). This CDR3 comprises 15 residues. V lost 4 bases and J lost 7, with 20 bases in between. CDR3 sequence (DNA): TGTGCCAGCAGCCCTCCGCGGGTTTGGGAGGGTGGCTACACCTTC. As protein: CASSPPRVWEGGYTF.

The genes are TRBV10-3 and TRBJ1-1; the D gene is possibly TRBD1 (5 bases). The V and J ends lost 10 bases and 0 bases respectively, with 12 bases between them. The CDR3 runs to 13 residues. Looked up from germline, CDR1 is ENHRY and CDR2 is SYGVKD. The DNA for the CDR3 is TGTGCCAGCCAGGGCCAATTGAACACTGAAGCTTTCTTT. Protein sequence: CASQGQLNTEAFF.

The rearrangement links TRBV20-1 to TRBJ1-2; D is possibly TRBD1 (5 bases). Deletions cut 5 bases from V and 4 bases from J, with 8 bases between. The germline V gene has CDR1 DFQATT and CDR2 SNEGSKA (reference sequence). The CDR3 sequence is 11 residues long. CDR3 nucleotides: TGCAGTGCTCCGGGACTCTATGGCTACACCTTC. Encoded protein: CSAPGLYGYTF.

Worth noting for this clone: At one end the junction does not follow the germline gene, possibly because of a read error. The chain has TRBV7-9 and TRBJ1-2; no reliable D call. The CDR3 is made up of 12 amino acids. Germline values: CDR1 SEHNR, CDR2 FQNEAQ (reference sequence). The CDR3 DNA is TGTTCCAGCACCTACCGCCCCTATGGCTACACCTTC. Encoded protein: CSSTYRPYGYTF.

V is TRBV6-5 and J is TRBJ1-1; no clear D gene. The V gene lost 2 bases and the J gene lost 2 bases, with 9 bases spanning the gap. Germline CDR1 MNHEY, CDR2 SVGAGI. The CDR3 runs to 14 residues. The CDR3 region is CASSYGGGNTEAFF. The CDR3 DNA follows: TGTGCCAGCAGTTACGGCGGTGGTAACACTGAAGCTTTCTTT.

The chain combines TRBV5-1 with TRBJ2-3, with 7 bases matching TRBD1. CDR1 is SGHRS, CDR2 YFSETQ, per germline. This CDR3 is 15 amino acids long. Trimming at V came to 1 base and at J to 3 bases, leaving 5 bases not matched to a gene. DNA of the CDR3: TGCGCCAGCAGCTTGACCGGGACAGAAACAGATACGCAGTATTTT. This codes for CASSLTGTETDTQYF. Full variable domain (rest looked up from reference TRBV5-1 and TRBJ2-3): KAGVTQTPRYLIKTRGQQVTLSCSPISGHRSVSWYQQTPGQGLQFLFEYFSETQRNKGNFPGRFSGRQFSNSRSEMNVSTLELGDSALYLCASSLTGTETDTQYFGPGTRLTVL.